A selection of T cell receptor beta chains follows, all from one sample in a study of blood T cell repertoires in COVID-19. Sequenced by immunoSEQ multiplex PCR; TCRdb stores in-frame clones only, minus some. The sample consists of some 120,000 clones, about 76% of them appearing once. Sequencing input: peripheral blood. The receptors derive from an older man with acute or convalescent COVID-19. CDR3s include the opening cysteine and the closing phenylalanine or tryptophan.

V gene	CDR3 protein
TRBV6-5	CASRDRGETQYF
TRBV7-2	CASSLMGGEDTQYF
TRBV7-9	CASSLVPAGTNNEQFF
TRBV30	CAWAYRNEQFF
TRBV30	CAWSVGQGYYGYTF
TRBV7-2	CASSSPLGRGTHEQYF
TRBV6-1	CASSEVRTARLKNNYGYTF
TRBV3-1/TRBV3-2	CASSQGQGAWNTIYF
TRBV5-6	CASSRVGRGAKNIQYF
TRBV2	CASRGQAGTPQHF